This TCR beta chain was sequenced for a study of cytomegalovirus exposure and HLA in healthy donors. Points on this clone: As yet, its antigen is unknown.

General observations from the study: Later on, a genetic analysis was performed. It linked a missense variant in DCLRE1C with V- and J-gene trimming of TCR beta. Other equally common chains were less clonally expanded than HLA-associated TCR beta chains, a later analysis showed. Within an earlier analysis, most TCR beta V segments proved productive either about 87% or about 30% of the time. In most subjects, TCR beta sequences reportedly gave accurate predictions of HLA-A and HLA-B alleles.

Use of 60 Vbeta and 13 Jbeta primers characterized the PCR. TCRdb's copy holds only in-frame clones and misses some; the assay was immunoSEQ multiplex PCR. Here the sample spans some 120,000 clones, around 79% being singletons. Germline V gene data show CDR1 as MNHNY and CDR2 as SVGAGI (reference sequence). Trimming cost V 4 bases and J 6 bases, with 13 bases left between them. The length of the CDR3 is 14 residues. The TCR originated in a woman aged 40 to 50 in good health and CMV-seronegative. This chain links TRBV6-6 with TRBJ2-1; D may be TRBD1 (6 bases). The specimen sequenced was PBMCs. CDR3 nucleotide sequence: TGTGCCAGCAGTTTACAGGGAGCAGGCAATGAGCAGTTCTTC. Translating gives CASSLQGAGNEQFF.